This paragraph covers one T cell receptor (beta chain) sequence. Its antigen remains unknown. Germline CDR1 SGHRS, CDR2 YFSETQ. V was pared by 4 bases and J by 4 bases, with 9 bases of the junction left unmatched. The CDR3 sequence is 16 residues long. The data stem from a study of OX40 agonist ivuxolimab in advanced cancers. Notes on the study in general: Which antigen the expanded peripheral T cells recognized is unknown.

This table comes from immunoSEQ multiplex PCR, and its TCRdb copy is limited to in-frame clones, with some not included. Of over 50,000 clones in the sample, nearly 85% are singletons; the top ten hold 3% to 4%. This chain joins TRBV5-1 and TRBJ2-3; TRBD2 aligns across 10 bases. This material consisted of CD4+ or CD8+ T cells sorted from blood, taken in a trial of the OX40 agonist ivuxolimab. This clonotype originated in an adult with an advanced solid tumor such as melanoma, head and neck, liver or kidney cancer. The CDR3 sequence: CASSQPELAGADTQYF. CDR3 DNA: TGCGCCAGCAGCCAACCTGAGCTAGCGGGGGCAGATACGCAGTATTTT.